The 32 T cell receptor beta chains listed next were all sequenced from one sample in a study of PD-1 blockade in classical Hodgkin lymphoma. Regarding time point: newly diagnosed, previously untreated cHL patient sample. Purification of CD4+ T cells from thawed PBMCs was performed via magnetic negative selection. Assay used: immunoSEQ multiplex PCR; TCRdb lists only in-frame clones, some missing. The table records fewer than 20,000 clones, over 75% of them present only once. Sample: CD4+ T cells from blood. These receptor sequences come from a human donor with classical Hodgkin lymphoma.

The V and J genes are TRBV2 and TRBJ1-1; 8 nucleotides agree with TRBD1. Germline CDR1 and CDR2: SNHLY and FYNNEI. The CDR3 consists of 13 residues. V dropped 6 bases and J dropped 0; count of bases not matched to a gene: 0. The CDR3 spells CASRDRVNTEAFF. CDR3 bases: TGTGCCAGCAGGGACAGGGTGAACACTGAAGCTTTCTTT.

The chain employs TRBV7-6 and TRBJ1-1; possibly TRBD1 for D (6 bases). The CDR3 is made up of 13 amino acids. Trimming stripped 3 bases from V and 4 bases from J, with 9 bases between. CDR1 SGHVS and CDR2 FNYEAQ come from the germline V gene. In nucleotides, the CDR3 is TGTGCCAGCAGCTTGGGGGGGCCCACTGAAGCTTTCTTT. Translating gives CASSLGGPTEAFF.

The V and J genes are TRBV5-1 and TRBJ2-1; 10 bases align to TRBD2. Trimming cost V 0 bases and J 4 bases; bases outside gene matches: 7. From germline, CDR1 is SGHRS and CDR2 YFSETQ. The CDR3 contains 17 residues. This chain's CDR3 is CASSLGIGTSDYNEQFF. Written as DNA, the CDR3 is TGCGCCAGCAGCTTGGGGATCGGGACTAGCGATTACAATGAGCAGTTCTTC.

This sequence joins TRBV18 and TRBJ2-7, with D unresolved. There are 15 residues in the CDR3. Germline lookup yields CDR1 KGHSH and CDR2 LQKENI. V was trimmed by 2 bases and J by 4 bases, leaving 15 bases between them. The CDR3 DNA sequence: TGTGCCAGCTCACCATTGATAGGGTTGATTTACGAGCAGTACTTC. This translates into CASSPLIGLIYEQYF.

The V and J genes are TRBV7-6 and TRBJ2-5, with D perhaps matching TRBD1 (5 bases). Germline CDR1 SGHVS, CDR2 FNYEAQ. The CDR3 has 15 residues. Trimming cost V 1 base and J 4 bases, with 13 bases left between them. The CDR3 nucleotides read TGTGCCAGCAGCTTAGGGGCCGGCCAGGGAGAGACCCAGTACTTC. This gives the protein CASSLGAGQGETQYF. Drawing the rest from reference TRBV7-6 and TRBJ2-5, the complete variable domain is GAGVSQSPRYKVTKRGQDVALRCDPISGHVSLYWYRQALGQGPEFLTYFNYEAQQDKSGLPNDRFSAERPEGSISTLTIQRTEQRDSAMYRCASSLGAGQGETQYFGPGTRLLVL.

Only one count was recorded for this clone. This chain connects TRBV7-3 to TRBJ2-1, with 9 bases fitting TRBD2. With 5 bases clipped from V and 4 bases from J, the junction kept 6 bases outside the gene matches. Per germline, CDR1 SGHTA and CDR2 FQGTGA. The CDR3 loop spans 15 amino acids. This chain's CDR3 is CASSLLAGLYNEQFF. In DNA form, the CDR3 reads TGTGCCAGCAGCCTACTAGCGGGCCTTTACAATGAGCAGTTCTTC.

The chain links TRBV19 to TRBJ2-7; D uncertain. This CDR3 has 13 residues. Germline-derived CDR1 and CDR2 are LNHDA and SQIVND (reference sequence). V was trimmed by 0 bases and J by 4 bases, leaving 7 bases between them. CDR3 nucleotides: TGTGCCAGTAGTATAGAATCAGCGTACGAGCAGTACTTC. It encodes CASSIESAYEQYF.

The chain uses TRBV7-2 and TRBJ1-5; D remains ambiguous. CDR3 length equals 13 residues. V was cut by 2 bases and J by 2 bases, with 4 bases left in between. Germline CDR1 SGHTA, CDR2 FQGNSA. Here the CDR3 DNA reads TGTGCCAGCAGCTTACCCGGCAATCAGCCCCAGCATTTT. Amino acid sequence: CASSLPGNQPQHF.

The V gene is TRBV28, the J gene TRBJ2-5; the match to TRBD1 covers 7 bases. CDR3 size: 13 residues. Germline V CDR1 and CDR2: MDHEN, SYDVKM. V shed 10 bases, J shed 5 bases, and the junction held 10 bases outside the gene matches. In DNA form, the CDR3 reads TGTGCCACACGTCACAGGGGACGCGAGACCCAGTACTTC. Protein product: CATRHRGRETQYF.

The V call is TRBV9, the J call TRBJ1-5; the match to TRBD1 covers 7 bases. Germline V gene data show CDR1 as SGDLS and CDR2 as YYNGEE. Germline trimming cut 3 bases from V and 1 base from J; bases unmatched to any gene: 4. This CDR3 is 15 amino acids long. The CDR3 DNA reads TGTGCCAGCAGCGCGACGACAGGGAGCAATCAGCCCCAGCATTTT. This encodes CASSATTGSNQPQHF.

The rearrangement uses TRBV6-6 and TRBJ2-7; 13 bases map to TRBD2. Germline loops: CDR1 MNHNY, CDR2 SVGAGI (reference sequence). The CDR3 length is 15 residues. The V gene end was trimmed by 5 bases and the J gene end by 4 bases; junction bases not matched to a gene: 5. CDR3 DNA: TGTGCCAGCAGTAGGAGGACTAGCGGGAGATACGAGCAGTACTTC. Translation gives CASSRRTSGRYEQYF.

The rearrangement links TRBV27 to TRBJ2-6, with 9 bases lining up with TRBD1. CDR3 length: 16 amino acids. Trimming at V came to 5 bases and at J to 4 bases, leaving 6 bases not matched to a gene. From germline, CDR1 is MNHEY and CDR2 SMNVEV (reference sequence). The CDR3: CASSGYRGQGANVLTF. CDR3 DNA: TGTGCCAGCAGTGGCTACAGGGGGCAAGGGGCCAACGTCCTGACTTTC.

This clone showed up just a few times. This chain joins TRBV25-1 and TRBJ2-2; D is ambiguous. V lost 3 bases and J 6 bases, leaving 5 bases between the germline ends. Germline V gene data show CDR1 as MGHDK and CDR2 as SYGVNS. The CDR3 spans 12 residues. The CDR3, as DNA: TGTGCCAGCAGTGACCCCTCCGGGGAGCTGTTTTTT. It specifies CASSDPSGELFF.

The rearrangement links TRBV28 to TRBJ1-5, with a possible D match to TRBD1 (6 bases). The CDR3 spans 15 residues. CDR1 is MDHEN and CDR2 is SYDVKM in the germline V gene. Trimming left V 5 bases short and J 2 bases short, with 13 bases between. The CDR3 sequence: CASSPAGAGNQPQHF. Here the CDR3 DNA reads TGTGCCAGCAGTCCTGCAGGGGCTGGCAATCAGCCCCAGCATTTT.

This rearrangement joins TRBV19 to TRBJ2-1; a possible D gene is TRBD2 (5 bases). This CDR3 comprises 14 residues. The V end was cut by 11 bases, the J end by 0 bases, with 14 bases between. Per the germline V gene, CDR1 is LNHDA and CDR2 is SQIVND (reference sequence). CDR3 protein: CAASQAGSYNEQFF. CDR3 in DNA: TGTGCCGCCAGTCAGGCGGGCTCCTACAATGAGCAGTTCTTC.

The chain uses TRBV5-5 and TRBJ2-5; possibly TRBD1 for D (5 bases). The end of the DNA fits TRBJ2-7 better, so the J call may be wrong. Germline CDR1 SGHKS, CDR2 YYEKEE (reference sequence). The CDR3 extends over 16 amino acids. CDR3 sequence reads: CASSLAREKKSYEQYF. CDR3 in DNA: TGTGCCAGCAGCTTGGCCAGGGAAAAGAAGAGCTACGAGCAGTACTTC.

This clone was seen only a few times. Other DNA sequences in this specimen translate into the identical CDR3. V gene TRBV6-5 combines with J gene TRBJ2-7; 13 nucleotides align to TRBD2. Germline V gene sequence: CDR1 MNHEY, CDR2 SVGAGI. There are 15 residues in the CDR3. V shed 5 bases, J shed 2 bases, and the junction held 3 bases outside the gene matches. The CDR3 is CASSRTSGSPYEQYF. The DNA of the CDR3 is TGTGCCAGCAGTCGGACTAGCGGGAGCCCCTACGAGCAGTACTTC.

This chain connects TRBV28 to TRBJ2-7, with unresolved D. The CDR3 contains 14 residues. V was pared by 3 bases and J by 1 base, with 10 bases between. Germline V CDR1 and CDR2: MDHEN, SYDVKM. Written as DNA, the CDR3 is TGTGCCAGCAGTTTCCAGCAGGCTTCCTACGAGCAGTACTTC. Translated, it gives CASSFQQASYEQYF.

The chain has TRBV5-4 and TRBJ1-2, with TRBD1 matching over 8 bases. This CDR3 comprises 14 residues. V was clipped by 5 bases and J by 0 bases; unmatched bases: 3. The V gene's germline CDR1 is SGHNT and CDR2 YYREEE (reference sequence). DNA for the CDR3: TGTGCCAGCAGGTCGGACAGGGCTAACTATGGCTACACCTTC. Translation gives CASRSDRANYGYTF.

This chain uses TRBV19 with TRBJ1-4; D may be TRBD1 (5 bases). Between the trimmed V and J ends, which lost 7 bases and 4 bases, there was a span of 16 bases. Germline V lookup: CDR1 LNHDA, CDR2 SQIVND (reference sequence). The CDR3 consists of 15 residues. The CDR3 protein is CASNHGTAYNEKLFF. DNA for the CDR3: TGTGCCAGTAACCATGGGACCGCTTATAATGAAAAACTGTTTTTT.

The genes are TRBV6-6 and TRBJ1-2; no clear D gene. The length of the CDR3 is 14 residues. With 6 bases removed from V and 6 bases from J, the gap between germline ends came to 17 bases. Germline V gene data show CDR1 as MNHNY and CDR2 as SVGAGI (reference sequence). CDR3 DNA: TGTGCCAGCAGGCCTCAAGGTTTGGGCCATGGCTACACCTTC. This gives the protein CASRPQGLGHGYTF.

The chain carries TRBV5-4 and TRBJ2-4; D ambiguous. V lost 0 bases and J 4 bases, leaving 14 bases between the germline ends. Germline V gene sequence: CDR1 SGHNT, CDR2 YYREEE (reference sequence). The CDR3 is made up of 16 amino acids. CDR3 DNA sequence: TGTGCCAGCAGCTTGGGGGCCCCAACCACAAAAAACATTCAGTACTTC. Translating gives CASSLGAPTTKNIQYF.

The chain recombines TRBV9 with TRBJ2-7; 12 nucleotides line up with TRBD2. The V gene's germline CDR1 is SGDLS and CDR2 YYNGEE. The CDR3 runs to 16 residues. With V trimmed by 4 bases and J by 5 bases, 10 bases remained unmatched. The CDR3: CASSLRLAGDLNEQYF. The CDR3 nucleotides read TGTGCCAGCAGCCTGCGACTAGCGGGAGATTTAAACGAGCAGTACTTC.

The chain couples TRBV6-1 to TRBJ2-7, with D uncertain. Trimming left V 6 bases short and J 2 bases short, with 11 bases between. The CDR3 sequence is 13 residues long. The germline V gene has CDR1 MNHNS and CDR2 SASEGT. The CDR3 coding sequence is TGTGCCAGCAGGGTGCGGTGGGCCTACGAGCAGTACTTC. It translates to CASRVRWAYEQYF.

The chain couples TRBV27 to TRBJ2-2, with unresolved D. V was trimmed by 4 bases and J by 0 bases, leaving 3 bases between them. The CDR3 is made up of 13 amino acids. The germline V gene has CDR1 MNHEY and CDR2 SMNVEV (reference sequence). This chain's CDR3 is CASSWANTGELFF. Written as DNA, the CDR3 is TGTGCCAGCAGTTGGGCGAACACCGGGGAGCTGTTTTTT.

This CDR3 is CASSIAYTGGYTF. CDR3 in DNA: TGTGCCAGTAGTATAGCTTACACAGGTGGCTACACCTTC. The chain joins TRBV19 to TRBJ1-2; possibly TRBD1 for D (5 bases). V was trimmed by 1 base and J by 7 bases, leaving 10 bases between them. Germline CDR1 is LNHDA and CDR2 is SQIVND (reference sequence). There are 13 residues in the CDR3.

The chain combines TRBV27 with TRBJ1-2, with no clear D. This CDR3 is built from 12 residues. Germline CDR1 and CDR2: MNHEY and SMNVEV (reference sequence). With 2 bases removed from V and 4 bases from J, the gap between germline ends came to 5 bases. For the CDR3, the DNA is TGTGCCAGCAGTTTACGGGGCTATGGCTACACCTTC. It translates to CASSLRGYGYTF.

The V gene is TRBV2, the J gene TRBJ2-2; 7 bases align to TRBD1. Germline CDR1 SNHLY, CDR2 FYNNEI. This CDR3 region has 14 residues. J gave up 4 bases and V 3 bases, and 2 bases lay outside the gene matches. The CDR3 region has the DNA TGTGCCAGCAGTGAGACAGGGACCACCGGGGAGCTGTTTTTT. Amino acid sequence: CASSETGTTGELFF.

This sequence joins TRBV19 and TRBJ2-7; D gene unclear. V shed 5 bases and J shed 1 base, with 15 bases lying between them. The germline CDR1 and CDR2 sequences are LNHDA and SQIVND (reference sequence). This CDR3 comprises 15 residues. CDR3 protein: CASSYSAMSSYEQYF. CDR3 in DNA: TGTGCCAGTAGTTACAGTGCTATGAGTTCCTACGAGCAGTACTTC.

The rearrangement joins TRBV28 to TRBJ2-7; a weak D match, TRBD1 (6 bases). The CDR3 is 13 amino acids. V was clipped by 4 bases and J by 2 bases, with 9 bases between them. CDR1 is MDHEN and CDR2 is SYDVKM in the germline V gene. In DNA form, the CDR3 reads TGTGCCAGCAGTTGGACAGCTACCTACGAGCAGTACTTC. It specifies CASSWTATYEQYF.

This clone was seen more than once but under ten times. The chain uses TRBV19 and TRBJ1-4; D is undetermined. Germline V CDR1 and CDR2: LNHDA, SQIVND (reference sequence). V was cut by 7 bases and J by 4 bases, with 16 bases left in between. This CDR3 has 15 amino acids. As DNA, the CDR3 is TGTGCCAGTAAGGACGGGCGGTTAGGTAATGAAAAACTGTTTTTT. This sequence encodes CASKDGRLGNEKLFF.

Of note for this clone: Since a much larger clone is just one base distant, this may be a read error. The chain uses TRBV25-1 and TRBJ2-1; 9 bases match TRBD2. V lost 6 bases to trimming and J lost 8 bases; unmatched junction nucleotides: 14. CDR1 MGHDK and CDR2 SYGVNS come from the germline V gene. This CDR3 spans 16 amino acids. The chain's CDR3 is CASSQKAGLARDEQFF. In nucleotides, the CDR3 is TGTGCCAGCAGCCAAAAGGCCGGACTAGCGAGAGATGAGCAGTTCTTC.